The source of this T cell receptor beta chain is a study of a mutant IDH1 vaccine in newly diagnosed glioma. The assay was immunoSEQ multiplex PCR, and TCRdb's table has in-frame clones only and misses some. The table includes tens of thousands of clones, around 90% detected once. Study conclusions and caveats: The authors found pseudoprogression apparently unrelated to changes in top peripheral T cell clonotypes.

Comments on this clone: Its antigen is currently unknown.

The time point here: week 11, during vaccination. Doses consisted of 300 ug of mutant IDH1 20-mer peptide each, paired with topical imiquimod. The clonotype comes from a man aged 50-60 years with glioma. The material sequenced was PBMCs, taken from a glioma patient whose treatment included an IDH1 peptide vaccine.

Here the CDR3 DNA reads TGTGCCAGCAGTGAAATTTGGGAGACCCAGTACTTC. Protein: CASSEIWETQYF. The chain has TRBV6-1 and TRBJ2-5; D not certain. Germline values: CDR1 MNHNS, CDR2 SASEGT. Trimming took off 2 bases at V and 5 bases at J, with 6 bases between the two ends. The CDR3 extends over 12 amino acids.